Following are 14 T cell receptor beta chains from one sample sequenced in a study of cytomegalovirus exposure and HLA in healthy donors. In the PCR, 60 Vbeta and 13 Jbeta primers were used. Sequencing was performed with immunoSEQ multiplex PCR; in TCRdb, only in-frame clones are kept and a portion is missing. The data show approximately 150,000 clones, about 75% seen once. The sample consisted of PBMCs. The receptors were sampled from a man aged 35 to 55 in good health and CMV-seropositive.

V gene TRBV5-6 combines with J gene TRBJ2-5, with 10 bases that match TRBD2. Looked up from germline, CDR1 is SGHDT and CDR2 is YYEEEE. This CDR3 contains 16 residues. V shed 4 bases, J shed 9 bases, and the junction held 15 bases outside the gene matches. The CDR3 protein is CASSGGLAERGGAQYF. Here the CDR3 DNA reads TGTGCCAGCAGCGGCGGACTAGCGGAGCGCGGAGGGGCCCAGTACTTC.

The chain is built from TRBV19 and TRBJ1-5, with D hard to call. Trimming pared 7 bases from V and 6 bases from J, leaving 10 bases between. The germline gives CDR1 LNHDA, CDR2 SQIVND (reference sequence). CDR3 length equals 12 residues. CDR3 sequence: CASTTPGQPQHF. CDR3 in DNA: TGTGCCAGTACCACCCCGGGTCAGCCCCAGCATTTT.

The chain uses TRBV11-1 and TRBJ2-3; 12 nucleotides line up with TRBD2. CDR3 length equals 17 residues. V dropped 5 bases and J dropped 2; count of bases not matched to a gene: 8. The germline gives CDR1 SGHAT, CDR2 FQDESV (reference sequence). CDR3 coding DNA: TGTGCCAGCAGCCCCGGTCTAGCGGGAGGGCCCACAGATACGCAGTATTTT. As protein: CASSPGLAGGPTDTQYF.

This CDR3 is CASSMGTGYRVETQYF. The CDR3 DNA reads TGTGCCAGTAGTATGGGGACAGGGTATAGGGTAGAGACCCAGTACTTC. V is TRBV19 and J is TRBJ2-5, with 9 nucleotides matching TRBD1. Germline V gives CDR1 LNHDA, CDR2 SQIVND (reference sequence). With 3 bases clipped from V and 4 bases from J, the junction kept 9 bases outside the gene matches. CDR3 length equals 16 residues.

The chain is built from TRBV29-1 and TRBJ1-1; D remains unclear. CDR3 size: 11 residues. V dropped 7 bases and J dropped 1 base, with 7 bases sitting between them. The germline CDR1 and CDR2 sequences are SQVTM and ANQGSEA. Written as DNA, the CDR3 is TGCAGCGCCCAGGAGAACACTGAAGCTTTCTTT. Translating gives CSAQENTEAFF. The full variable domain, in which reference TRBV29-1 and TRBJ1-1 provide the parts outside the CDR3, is SAVISQKPSRDICQRGTSLTIQCQVDSQVTMMFWYRQQPGQSLTLIATANQGSEATYESGFVIDKFPISRPNLTFSTLTVSNMSPEDSSIYLCSAQENTEAFFGQGTRLTVV.

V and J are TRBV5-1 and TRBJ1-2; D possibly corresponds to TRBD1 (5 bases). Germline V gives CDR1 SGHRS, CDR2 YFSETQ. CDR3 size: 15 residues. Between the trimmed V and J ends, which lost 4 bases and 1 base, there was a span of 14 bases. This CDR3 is CASSEWDFDNYGYTF. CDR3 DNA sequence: TGCGCCAGCAGCGAGTGGGACTTCGATAACTATGGCTACACCTTC.

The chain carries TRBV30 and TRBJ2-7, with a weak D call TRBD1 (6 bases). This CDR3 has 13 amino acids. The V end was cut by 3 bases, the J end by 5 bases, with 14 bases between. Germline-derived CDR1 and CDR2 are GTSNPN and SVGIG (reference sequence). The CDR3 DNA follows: TGTGCCTGGAGGGACTCCTGGGGGCACGAGCAGTACTTC. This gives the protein CAWRDSWGHEQYF. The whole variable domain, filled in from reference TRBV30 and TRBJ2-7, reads SQTIHQWPATLVQPVGSPLSLECTVEGTSNPNLYWYRQAAGRGLQLLFYSVGIGQISSEVPQNLSASRPQDRQFILSSKKLLLSDSGFYLCAWRDSWGHEQYFGPGTRLTVT.

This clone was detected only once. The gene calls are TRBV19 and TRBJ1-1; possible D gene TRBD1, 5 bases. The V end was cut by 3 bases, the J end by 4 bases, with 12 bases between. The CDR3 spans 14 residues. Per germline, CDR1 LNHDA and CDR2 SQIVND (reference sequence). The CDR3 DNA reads TGTGCCAGTAGTATCACCGGGGGAGGCACTGAAGCTTTCTTT. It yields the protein CASSITGGGTEAFF. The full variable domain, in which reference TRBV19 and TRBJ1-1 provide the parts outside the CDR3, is DGGITQSPKYLFRKEGQNVTLSCEQNLNHDAMYWYRQDPGQGLRLIYYSQIVNDFQKGDIAEGYSVSREKKESFPLTVTSAQKNPTAFYLCASSITGGGTEAFFGQGTRLTVV.

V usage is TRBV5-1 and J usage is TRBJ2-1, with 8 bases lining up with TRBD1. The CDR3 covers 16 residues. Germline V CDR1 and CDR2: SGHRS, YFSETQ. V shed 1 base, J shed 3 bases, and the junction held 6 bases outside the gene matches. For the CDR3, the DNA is TGCGCCAGCAGCTTGACGGGACAGGCGGTCTACAATGAGCAGTTCTTC. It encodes CASSLTGQAVYNEQFF.

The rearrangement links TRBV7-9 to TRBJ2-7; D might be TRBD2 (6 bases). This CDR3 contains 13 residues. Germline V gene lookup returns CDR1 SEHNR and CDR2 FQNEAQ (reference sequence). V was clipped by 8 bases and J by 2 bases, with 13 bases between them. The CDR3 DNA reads TGTGCCAGCGGATTGGGGGGACCCTACGAGCAGTACTTC. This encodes CASGLGGPYEQYF.

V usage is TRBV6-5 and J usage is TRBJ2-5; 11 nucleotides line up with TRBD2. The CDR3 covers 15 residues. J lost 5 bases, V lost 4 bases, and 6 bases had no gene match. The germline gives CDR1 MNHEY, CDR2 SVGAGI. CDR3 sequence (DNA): TGTGCCAGCAGTTCCTTAGCGGGAGGGAGGGAGACCCAGTACTTC. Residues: CASSSLAGGRETQYF.

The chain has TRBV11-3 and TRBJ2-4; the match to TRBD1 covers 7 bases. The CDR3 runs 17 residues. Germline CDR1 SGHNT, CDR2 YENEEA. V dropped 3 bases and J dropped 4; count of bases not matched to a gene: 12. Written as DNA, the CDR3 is TGTGCCAGCAGCTTCCAACTCTCCGGGACAGTAAAAAACATTCAGTACTTC. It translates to CASSFQLSGTVKNIQYF.

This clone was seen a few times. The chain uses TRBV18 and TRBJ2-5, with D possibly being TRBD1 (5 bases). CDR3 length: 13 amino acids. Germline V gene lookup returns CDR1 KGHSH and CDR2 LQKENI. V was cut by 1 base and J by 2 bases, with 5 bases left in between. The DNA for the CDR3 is TGTGCCAGCTCACCACAGGGGCAAGAGACCCAGTACTTC. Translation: CASSPQGQETQYF.

Written as DNA, the CDR3 is TGCGCCAGCAGCCCTGCCCCGCAAGGGACTAGCGGGAGTAATGAGCAGTTCTTC. Residues: CASSPAPQGTSGSNEQFF. This chain uses TRBV5-1 with TRBJ2-1; 14 bases agree with TRBD2. The CDR3 runs 18 residues. J was trimmed by 7 bases and V by 4 bases; bases with no gene match: 13. Germline V gene sequence: CDR1 SGHRS, CDR2 YFSETQ. Supplemented by reference TRBV5-1 and TRBJ2-1, the full variable domain reads KAGVTQTPRYLIKTRGQQVTLSCSPISGHRSVSWYQQTPGQGLQFLFEYFSETQRNKGNFPGRFSGRQFSNSRSEMNVSTLELGDSALYLCASSPAPQGTSGSNEQFFGPGTRLTVL.